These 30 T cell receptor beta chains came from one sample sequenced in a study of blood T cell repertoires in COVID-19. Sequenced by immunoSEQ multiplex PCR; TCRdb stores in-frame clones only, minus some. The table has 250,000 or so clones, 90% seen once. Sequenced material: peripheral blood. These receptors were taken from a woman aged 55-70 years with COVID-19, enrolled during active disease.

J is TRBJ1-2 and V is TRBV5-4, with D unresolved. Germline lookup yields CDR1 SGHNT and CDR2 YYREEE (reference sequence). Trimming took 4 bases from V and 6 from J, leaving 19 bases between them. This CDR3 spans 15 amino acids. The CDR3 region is CASSQPNHNYDGYTF. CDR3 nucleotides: TGTGCCAGCAGCCAACCCAATCACAACTATGATGGCTACACCTTC.

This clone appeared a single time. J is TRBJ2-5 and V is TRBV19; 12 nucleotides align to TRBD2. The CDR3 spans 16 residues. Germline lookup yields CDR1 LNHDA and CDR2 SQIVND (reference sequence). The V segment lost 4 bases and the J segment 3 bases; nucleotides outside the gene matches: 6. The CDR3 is CASSKMASGGEETQYF. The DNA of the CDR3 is TGTGCCAGTAGTAAGATGGCTAGCGGGGGGGAAGAGACCCAGTACTTC.

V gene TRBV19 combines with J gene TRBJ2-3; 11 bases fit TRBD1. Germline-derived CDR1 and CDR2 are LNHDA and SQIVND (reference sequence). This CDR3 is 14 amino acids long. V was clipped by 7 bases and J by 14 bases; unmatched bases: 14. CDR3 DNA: TGTGCCAGTACCCAGGACAGGGGGCTGGTTAGGATGTATTTT. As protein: CASTQDRGLVRMYF.

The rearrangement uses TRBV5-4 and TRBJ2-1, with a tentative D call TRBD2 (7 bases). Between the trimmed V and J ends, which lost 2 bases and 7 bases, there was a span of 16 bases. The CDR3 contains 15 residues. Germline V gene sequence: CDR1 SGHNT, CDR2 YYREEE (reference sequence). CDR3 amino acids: CASSFLGGRYNEQFF. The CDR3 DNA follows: TGTGCCAGCAGCTTTCTCGGGGGGCGATATAATGAGCAGTTCTTC.

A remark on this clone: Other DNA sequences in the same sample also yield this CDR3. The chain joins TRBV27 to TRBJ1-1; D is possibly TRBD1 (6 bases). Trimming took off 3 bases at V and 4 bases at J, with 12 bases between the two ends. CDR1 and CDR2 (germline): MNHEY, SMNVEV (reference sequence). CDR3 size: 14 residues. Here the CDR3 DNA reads TGTGCCAGCAGTTTGAACAGGGTGGGCACTGAAGCTTTCTTT. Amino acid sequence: CASSLNRVGTEAFF.

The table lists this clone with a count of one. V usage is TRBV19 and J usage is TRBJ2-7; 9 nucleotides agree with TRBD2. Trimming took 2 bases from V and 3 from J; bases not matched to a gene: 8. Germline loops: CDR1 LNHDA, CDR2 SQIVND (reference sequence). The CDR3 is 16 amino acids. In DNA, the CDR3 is TGTGCCAGTAGTATAAGTCTTAGCGGGGGAATCTACGAGCAGTACTTC. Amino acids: CASSISLSGGIYEQYF.

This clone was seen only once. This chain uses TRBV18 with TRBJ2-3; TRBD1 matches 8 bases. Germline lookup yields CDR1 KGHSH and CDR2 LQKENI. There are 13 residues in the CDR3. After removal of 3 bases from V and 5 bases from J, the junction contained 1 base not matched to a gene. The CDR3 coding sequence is TGTGCCAGCTCACCGGACAGGGAAGATACGCAGTATTTT. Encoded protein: CASSPDREDTQYF.

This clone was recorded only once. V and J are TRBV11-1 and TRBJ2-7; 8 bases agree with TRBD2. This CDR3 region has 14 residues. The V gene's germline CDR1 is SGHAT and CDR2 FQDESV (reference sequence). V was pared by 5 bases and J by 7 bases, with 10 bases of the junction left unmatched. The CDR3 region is CASSPGTRVGEQYF. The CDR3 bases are TGTGCCAGCAGCCCCGGGACTAGGGTAGGGGAGCAGTACTTC.

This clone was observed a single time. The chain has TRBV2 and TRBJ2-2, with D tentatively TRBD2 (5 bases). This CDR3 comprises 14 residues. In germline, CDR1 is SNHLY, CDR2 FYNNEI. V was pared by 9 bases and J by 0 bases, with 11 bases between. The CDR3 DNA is TGTGCCAGGCGGCGGGCTGCGAACACCGGGGAGCTGTTTTTT. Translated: CARRRAANTGELFF.

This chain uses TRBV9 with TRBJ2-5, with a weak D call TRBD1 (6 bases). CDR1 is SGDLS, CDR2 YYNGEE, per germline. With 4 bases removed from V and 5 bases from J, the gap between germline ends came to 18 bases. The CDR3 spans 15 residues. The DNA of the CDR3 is TGTGCCAGCAGCCCCTCGGATTTCACAGGGGAGACCCAGTACTTC. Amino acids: CASSPSDFTGETQYF.

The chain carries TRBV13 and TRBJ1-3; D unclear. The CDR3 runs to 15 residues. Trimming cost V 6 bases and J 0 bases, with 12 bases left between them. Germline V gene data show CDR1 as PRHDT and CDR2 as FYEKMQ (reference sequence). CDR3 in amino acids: CASSSPGYSGNTIYF. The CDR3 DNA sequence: TGTGCCAGCAGTTCCCCAGGTTACTCTGGAAACACCATATATTTT. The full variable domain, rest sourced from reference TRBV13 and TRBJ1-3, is AAGVIQSPRHLIKEKRETATLKCYPIPRHDTVYWYQQGPGQDPQFLISFYEKMQSDKGSIPDRFSAQQFSDYHSELNMSSLELGDSALYFCASSSPGYSGNTIYFGEGSWLTVV.

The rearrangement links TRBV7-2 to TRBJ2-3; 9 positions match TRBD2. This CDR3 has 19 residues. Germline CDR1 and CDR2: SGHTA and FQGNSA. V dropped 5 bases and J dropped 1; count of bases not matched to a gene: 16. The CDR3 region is CASSVSTTSGGWGTDTQYF. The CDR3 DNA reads TGTGCCAGCAGCGTTAGTACGACCAGCGGGGGGTGGGGCACAGATACGCAGTATTTT.

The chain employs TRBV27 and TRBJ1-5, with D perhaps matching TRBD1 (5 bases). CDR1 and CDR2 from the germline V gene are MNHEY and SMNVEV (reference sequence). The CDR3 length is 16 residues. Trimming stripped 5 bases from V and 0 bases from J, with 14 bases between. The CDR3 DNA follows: TGTGCCAGCAGTCTCAGGGTTGGGCATAGCAATCAGCCCCAGCATTTT. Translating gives CASSLRVGHSNQPQHF.

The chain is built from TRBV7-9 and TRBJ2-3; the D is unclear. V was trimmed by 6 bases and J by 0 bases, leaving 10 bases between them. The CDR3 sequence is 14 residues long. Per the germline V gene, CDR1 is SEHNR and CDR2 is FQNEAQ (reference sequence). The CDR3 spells CASRPVPSTDTQYF. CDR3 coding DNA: TGTGCCAGCAGGCCGGTACCTAGCACAGATACGCAGTATTTT. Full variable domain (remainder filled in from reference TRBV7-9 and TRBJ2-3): DTGVSQNPRHKITKRGQNVTFRCDPISEHNRLYWYRQTLGQGPEFLTYFQNEAQLEKSRLLSDRFSAERPKGSFSTLEIQRTEQGDSAMYLCASRPVPSTDTQYFGPGTRLTVL.

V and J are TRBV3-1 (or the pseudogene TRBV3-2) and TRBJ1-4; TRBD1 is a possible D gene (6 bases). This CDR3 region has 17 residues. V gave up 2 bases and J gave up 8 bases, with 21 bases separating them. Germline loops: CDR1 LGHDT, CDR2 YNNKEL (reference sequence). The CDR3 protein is CASSQSIGQQVREKLFF. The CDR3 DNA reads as TGTGCCAGCAGCCAATCAATAGGACAGCAAGTAAGGGAAAAACTGTTTTTT.

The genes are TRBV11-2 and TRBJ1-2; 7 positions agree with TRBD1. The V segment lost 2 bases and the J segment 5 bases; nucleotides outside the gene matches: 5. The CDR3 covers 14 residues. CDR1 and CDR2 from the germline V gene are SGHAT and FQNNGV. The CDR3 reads CASSLNRGFYGYTF. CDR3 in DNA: TGTGCCAGCAGCTTAAACAGGGGATTTTATGGCTACACCTTC. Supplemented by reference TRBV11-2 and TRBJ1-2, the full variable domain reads EAGVAQSPRYKIIEKRQSVAFWCNPISGHATLYWYQQILGQGPKLLIQFQNNGVVDDSQLPKDRFSAERLKGVDSTLKIQPAKLEDSAVYLCASSLNRGFYGYTFGSGTRLTVV.

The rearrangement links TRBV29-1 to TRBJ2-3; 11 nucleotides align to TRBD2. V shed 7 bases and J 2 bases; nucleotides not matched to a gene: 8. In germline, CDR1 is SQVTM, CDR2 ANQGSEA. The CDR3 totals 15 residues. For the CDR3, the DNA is TGCAGCGGGGCCGGACTAGCGGGCCCCACAGATACGCAGTATTTT. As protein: CSGAGLAGPTDTQYF.

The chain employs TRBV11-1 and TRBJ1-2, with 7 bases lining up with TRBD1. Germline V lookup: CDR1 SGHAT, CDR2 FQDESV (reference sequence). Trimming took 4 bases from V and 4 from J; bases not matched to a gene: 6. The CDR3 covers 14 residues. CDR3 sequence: CASSSQGSIYGYTF. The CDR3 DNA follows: TGTGCCAGCAGCTCACAGGGGTCGATCTATGGCTACACCTTC.

CDR3: CASSLARQGAQETQYF. Written as DNA, the CDR3 is TGTGCCAGCAGCTTGGCCAGGCAGGGGGCCCAAGAGACCCAGTACTTC. The chain uses TRBV5-6 and TRBJ2-5; 8 nucleotides align to TRBD1. Germline values: CDR1 SGHDT, CDR2 YYEEEE. The J segment lost 1 base and the V segment lost 0 bases, leaving 5 bases of the junction unmatched. The CDR3 runs to 16 residues.

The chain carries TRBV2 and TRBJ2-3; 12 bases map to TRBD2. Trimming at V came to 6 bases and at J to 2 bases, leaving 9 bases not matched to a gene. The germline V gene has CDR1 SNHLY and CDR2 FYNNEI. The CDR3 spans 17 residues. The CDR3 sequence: CASSRPTSGGLTDTQYF. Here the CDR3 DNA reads TGTGCCAGCAGCCGCCCGACTAGCGGGGGACTCACAGATACGCAGTATTTT.

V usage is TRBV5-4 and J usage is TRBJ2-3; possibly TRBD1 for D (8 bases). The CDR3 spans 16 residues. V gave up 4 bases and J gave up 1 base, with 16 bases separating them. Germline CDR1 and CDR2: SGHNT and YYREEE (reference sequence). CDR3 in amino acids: CASSERQGRGTDTQYF. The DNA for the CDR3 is TGTGCCAGCAGCGAAAGACAGGGGAGGGGCACAGATACGCAGTATTTT.

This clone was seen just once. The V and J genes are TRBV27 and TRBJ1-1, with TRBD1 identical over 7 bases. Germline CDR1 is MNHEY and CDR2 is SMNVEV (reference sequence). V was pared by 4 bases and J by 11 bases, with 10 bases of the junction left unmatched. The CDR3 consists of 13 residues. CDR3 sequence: CASSSGQVARAFF. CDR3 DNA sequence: TGTGCCAGCAGTTCTGGACAGGTTGCTCGGGCTTTCTTT.

CDR3 protein: CASSSGVSPQPQHF. The CDR3 bases are TGTGCCAGCAGCTCAGGGGTTTCGCCCCAGCCCCAGCATTTT. The J gene is TRBJ1-5, the V gene TRBV7-2; D is possibly TRBD1 (6 bases). The V and J ends lost 4 bases and 7 bases respectively, with 14 bases between them. The CDR3 spans 14 residues. Germline V CDR1 and CDR2: SGHTA, FQGNSA.

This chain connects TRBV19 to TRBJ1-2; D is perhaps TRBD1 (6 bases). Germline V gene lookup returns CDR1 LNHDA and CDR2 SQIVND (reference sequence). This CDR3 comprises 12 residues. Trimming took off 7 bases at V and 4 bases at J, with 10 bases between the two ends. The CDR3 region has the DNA TGTGCCAGTAAGGGGGGGATCTATGGCTACACCTTC. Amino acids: CASKGGIYGYTF.

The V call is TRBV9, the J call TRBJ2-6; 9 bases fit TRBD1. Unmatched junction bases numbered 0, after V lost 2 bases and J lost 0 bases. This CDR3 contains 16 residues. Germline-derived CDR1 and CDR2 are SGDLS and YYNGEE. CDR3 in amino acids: CASSVTGGSGANVLTF. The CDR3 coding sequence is TGTGCCAGCAGCGTGACAGGGGGCTCTGGGGCCAACGTCCTGACTTTC.

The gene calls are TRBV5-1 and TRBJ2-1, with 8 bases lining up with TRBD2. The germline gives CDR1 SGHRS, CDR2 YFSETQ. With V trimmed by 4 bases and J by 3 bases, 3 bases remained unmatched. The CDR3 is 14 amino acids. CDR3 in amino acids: CASSTGLDYNEQFF. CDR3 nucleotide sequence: TGCGCCAGCAGCACGGGACTAGACTACAATGAGCAGTTCTTC.

CDR3 sequence (DNA): TGTGCCAGCTCACCACAGCCCTCAGAGGCGTTGAAAGAGCAGTACTTC. Translation gives CASSPQPSEALKEQYF. This chain uses TRBV18 with TRBJ2-7; D remains unclear. CDR1 KGHSH and CDR2 LQKENI come from the germline V gene. Trimming cost V 1 base and J 7 bases, with 20 bases left between them. The CDR3 contains 16 residues.

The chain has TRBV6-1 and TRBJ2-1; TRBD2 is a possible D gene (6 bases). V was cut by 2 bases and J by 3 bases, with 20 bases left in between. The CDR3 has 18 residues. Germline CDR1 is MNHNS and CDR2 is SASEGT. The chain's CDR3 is CASSETQGFAGNYNEQFF. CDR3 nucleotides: TGTGCCAGCAGTGAAACGCAAGGGTTCGCGGGGAACTACAATGAGCAGTTCTTC.

The CDR3 DNA sequence: TGTGCCAGCAGCCTCCAGGGACTACCCTACAATGAGCAGTTCTTC. Translation gives CASSLQGLPYNEQFF. The gene calls are TRBV13 and TRBJ2-1; 7 bases fit TRBD2. The CDR3 length is 15 residues. J lost 2 bases, V lost 5 bases, and 6 bases had no gene match. The germline V gene encodes CDR1 PRHDT and CDR2 FYEKMQ (reference sequence).

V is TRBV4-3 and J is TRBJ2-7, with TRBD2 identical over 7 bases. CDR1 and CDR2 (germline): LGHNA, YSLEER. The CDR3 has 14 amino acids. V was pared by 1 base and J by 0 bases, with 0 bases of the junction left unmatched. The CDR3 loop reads CASSQGTSSYEQYF. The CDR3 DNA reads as TGCGCCAGCAGCCAAGGGACTAGCTCCTACGAGCAGTACTTC.